A selection of T cell receptor beta chains follows, all from one sample in a study of cytomegalovirus exposure and HLA in healthy donors. Sequencing was performed with immunoSEQ multiplex PCR; in TCRdb, only in-frame clones are kept and a portion is missing. The sample lists 200,000 to 250,000 clones; 80% to 85% were seen once. The sequenced sample consisted of PBMCs. Receptors were obtained from a boy under 10 years old in good health and CMV-seronegative. The conserved cysteine and the conserved F or W are not part of the CDR3 here. Each record gives: V gene, CDR3 protein.

TRBV27 ASSVGQSTEAF
TRBV2 ASNTQDGYT
TRBV11-2 ASSLGSSSGNTIY
TRBV29-1 SVGTGSQPQH
TRBV18 ASSPPDRSGYT
TRBV5-6 ASIFGGTEAF
TRBV5-6 ASSNRGEQY
TRBV4-1 ASSRLAGGPYNEQF
TRBV7-9 ASRRGQGHEQY
TRBV6-1 ASSDSGTGFEKLF
TRBV7-3 ASSLIGDRGYT
TRBV2 ASSVGLAVSYEQY
TRBV28 ASSPTRHLKGVGQY
TRBV5-6 ASSLGVGQEANEQY